This T cell receptor beta chain was documented in a study of T cell responses to AZD1222 COVID-19 vaccine. TCRdb's copy holds only in-frame clones and misses some; the assay was immunoSEQ multiplex PCR. The table includes 84,000 or so clones, roughly 85% detected once. Study-wide points: Donors were chiefly white British, with a greater number of females, and clonal diversity was perhaps underestimated.

A remark on this clone: Its antigen is unknown.

The source is an adult in good health. Sequencing used peripheral blood, obtained on day 0 of AZD1222 vaccination.

CDR3 loop: CASSIGGTSTDTQYF. The CDR3 DNA reads as TGTGCCAGCTCAATCGGCGGGACTAGCACAGATACGCAGTATTTT. The genes are TRBV28 and TRBJ2-3; weak D call: TRBD2 (6 bases). V was shortened by 8 bases and J by 0 bases, with 15 bases between the two germline ends. The CDR3 extends over 15 amino acids. Germline V gene data show CDR1 as MDHEN and CDR2 as SYDVKM.